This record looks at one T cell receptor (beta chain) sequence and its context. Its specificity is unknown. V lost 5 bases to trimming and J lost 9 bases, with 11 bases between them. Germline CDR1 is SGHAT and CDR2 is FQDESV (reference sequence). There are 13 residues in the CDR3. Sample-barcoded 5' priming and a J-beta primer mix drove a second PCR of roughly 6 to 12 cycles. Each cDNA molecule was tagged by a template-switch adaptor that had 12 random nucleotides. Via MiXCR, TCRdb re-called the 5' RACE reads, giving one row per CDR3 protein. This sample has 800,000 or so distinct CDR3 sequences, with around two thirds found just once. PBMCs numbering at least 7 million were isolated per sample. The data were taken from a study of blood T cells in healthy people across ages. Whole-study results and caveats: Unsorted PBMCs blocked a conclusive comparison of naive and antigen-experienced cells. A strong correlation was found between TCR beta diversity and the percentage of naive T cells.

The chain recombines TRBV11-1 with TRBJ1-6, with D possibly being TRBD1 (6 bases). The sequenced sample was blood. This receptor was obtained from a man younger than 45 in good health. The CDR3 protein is CASSPGDVSPLHF. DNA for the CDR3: TGTGCCAGCAGCCCAGGGGACGTTTCACCCCTCCACTTT.